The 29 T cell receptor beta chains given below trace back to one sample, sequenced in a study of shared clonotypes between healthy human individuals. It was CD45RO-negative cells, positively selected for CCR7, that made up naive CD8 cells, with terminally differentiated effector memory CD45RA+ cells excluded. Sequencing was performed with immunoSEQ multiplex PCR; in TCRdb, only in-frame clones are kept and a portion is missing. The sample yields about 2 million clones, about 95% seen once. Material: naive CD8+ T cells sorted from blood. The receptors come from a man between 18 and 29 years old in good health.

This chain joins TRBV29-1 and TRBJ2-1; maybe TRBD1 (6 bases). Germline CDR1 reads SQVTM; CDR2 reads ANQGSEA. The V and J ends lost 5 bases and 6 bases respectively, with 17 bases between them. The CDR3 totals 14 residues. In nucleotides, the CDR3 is TGCAGCGTTTATGGGGGCACCCTCGGCAATGAGCAGTTCTTC. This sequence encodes CSVYGGTLGNEQFF.

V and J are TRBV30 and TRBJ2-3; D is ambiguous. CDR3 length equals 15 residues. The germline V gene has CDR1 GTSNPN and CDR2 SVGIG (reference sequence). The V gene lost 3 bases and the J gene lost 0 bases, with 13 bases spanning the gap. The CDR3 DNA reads TGTGCCTGGAGCACGATGGGCTTTAGCACAGATACGCAGTATTTT. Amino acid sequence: CAWSTMGFSTDTQYF.

Written as DNA, the CDR3 is TGCGCCAGCAGCCAAGCAACACAGGGTACCTACGAGCAGTACTTC. This translates into CASSQATQGTYEQYF. The chain carries TRBV4-1 and TRBJ2-7, with D possibly TRBD1 on 6 matching bases. Germline V gene sequence: CDR1 MGHRA, CDR2 YSYEKL. The CDR3 extends over 15 amino acids. V gave up 1 base and J gave up 2 bases, with 12 bases separating them.

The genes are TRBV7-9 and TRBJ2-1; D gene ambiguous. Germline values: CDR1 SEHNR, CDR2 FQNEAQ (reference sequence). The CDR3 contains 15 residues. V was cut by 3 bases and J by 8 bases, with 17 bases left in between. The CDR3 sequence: CASSLTIGTEHEQFF. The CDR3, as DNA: TGTGCCAGCAGCTTGACGATCGGAACAGAGCATGAGCAGTTCTTC.

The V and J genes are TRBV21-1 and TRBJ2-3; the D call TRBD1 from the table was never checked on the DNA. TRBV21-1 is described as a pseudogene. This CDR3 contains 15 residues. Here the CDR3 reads CASSKEQGSTDTQYF. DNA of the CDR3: TGTGCCAGCAGCAAAGAGCAGGGCAGCACAGATACGCAGTATTTT.

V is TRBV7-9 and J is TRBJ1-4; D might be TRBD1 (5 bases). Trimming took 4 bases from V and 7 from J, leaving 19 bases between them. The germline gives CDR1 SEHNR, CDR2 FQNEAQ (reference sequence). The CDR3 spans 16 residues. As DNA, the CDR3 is TGTGCCAGCAGCTCCCCCCAGGGCAGGGACCTTGAAAAACTGTTTTTT. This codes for CASSSPQGRDLEKLFF.

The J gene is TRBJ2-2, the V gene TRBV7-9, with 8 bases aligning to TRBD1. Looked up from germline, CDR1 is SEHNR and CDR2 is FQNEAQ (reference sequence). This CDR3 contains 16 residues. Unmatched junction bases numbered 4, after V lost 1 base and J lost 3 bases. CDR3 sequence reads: CASSLGDRLDTGELFF. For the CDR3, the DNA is TGTGCCAGCAGCTTAGGGGACAGGTTAGACACCGGGGAGCTGTTTTTT.

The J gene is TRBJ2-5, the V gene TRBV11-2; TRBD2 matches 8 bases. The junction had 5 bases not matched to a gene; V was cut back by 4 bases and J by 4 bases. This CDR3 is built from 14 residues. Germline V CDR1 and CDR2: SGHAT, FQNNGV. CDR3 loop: CASSYSGARETQYF. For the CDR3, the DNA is TGTGCCAGCAGCTATAGCGGGGCACGAGAGACCCAGTACTTC.

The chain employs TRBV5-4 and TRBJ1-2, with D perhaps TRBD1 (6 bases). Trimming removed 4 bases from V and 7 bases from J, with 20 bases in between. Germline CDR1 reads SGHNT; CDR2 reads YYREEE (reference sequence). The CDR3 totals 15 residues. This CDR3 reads CASSLGGREIFGYTF. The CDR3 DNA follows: TGTGCCAGCAGCCTGGGGGGCAGGGAAATATTTGGCTACACCTTC. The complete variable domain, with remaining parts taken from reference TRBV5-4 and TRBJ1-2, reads ETGVTQSPTHLIKTRGQQVTLRCSSQSGHNTVSWYQQALGQGPQFIFQYYREEENGRGNFPPRFSGLQFPNYSSELNVNALELDDSALYLCASSLGGREIFGYTFGSGTRLTVV.

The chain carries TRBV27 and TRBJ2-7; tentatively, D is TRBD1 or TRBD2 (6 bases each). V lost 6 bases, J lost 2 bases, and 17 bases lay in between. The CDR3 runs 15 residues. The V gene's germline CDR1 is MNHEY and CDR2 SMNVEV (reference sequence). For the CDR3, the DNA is TGTGCCAGCAGCTTGGGTGGGGGGCGTACCTACGAGCAGTACTTC. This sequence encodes CASSLGGGRTYEQYF.

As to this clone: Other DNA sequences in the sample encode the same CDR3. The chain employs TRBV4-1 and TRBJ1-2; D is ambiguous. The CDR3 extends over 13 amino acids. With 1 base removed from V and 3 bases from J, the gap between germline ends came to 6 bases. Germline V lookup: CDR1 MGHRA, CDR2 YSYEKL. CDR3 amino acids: CASSQGFDYGYTF. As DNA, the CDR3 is TGCGCCAGCAGCCAAGGATTTGACTATGGCTACACCTTC.

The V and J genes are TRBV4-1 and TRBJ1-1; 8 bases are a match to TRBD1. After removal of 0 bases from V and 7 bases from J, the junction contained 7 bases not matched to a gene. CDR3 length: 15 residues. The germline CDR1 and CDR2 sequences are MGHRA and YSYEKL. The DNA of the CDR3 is TGCGCCAGCAGCCAAGAAGCGCAGGGGGCCGGTGAAGCTTTCTTT. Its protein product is CASSQEAQGAGEAFF.

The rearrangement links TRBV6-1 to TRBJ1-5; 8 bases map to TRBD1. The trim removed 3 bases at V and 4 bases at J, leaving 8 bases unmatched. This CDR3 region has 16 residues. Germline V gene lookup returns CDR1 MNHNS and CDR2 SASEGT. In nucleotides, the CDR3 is TGTGCCAGCAGTGACGCCCGGGACAGGTGGAATCAGCCCCAGCATTTT. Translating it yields CASSDARDRWNQPQHF.

The CDR3 nucleotides read TGTGCCAGTGAGGACAGGGTACAAGAGACCCAGTACTTC. This sequence encodes CASEDRVQETQYF. The chain carries TRBV19 and TRBJ2-5; 8 bases fit TRBD1. The V and J ends lost 8 bases and 2 bases, in that order; junction bases with no gene match: 4. The CDR3 contains 13 residues. Germline CDR1 and CDR2: LNHDA and SQIVND (reference sequence).

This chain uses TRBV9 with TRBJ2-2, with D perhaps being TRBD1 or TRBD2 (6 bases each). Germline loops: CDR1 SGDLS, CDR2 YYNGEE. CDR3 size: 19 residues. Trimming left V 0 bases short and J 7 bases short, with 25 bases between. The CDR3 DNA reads TGTGCCAGCAGCGTAGCTTCTGGGGGGACACGACCCTTCCACGGGGAGCTGTTTTTT. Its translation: CASSVASGGTRPFHGELFF.

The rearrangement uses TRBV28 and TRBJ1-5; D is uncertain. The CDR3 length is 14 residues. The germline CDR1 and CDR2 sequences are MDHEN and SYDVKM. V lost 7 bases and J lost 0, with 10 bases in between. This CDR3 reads CASIGQYSNQPQHF. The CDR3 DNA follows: TGTGCCAGCATAGGCCAGTATAGCAATCAGCCCCAGCATTTT.

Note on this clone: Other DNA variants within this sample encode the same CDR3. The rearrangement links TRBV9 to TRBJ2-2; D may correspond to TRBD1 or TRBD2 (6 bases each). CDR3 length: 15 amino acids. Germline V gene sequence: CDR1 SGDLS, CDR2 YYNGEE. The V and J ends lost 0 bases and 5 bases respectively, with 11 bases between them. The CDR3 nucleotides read TGTGCCAGCAGCGTAGAGGGGGGCGCGACCGGGGAGCTGTTTTTT. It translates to CASSVEGGATGELFF.

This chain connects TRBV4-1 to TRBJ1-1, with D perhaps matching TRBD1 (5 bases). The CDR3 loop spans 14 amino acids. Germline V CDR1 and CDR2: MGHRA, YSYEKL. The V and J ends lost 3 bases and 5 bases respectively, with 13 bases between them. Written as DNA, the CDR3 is TGCGCCAGCAGCCACCTAGGTGAGGGGACTGAAGCTTTCTTT. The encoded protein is CASSHLGEGTEAFF.

This CDR3 is CASSLASASGELFF. CDR3 DNA: TGTGCCAGCAGCTTGGCCTCAGCTAGCGGGGAGCTGTTTTTT. This chain uses TRBV13 with TRBJ2-2; no definite D call. CDR3 length equals 14 residues. V lost 3 bases and J lost 7, with 12 bases in between. Germline CDR1 PRHDT, CDR2 FYEKMQ (reference sequence). Drawing the rest from reference TRBV13 and TRBJ2-2, the complete variable domain is AAGVIQSPRHLIKEKRETATLKCYPIPRHDTVYWYQQGPGQDPQFLISFYEKMQSDKGSIPDRFSAQQFSDYHSELNMSSLELGDSALYFCASSLASASGELFFGEGSRLTVL.

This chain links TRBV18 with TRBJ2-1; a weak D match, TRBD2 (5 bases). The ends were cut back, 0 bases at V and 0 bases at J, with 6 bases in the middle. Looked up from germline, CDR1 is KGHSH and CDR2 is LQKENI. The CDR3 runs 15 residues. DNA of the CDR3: TGTGCCAGCTCACCACCGGGGAGCTCCTACAATGAGCAGTTCTTC. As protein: CASSPPGSSYNEQFF.

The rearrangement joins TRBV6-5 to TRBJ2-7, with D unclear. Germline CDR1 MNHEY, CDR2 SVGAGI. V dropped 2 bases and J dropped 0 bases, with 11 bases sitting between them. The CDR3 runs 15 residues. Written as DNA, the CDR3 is TGTGCCAGCAGTTACAGGGCACCTAGCTCCTACGAGCAGTACTTC. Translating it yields CASSYRAPSSYEQYF.

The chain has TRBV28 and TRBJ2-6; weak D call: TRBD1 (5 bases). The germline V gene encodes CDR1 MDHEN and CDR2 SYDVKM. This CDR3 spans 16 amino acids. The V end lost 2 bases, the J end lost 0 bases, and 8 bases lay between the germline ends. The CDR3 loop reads CASSLRQTSGANVLTF. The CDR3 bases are TGTGCCAGCAGTTTACGACAGACCTCTGGGGCCAACGTCCTGACTTTC.

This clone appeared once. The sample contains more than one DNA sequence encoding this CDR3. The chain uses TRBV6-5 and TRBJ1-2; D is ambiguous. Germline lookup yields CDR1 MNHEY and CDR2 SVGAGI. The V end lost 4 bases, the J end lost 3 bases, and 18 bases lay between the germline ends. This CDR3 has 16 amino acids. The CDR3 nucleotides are TGTGCCAGCAGTTCAACTCCGGACGGAGAGGACTATGGCTACACCTTC. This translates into CASSSTPDGEDYGYTF.

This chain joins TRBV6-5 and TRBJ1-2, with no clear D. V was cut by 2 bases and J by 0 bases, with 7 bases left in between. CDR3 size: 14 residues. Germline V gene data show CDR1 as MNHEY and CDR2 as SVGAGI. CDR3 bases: TGTGCCAGCAGTTACGCAGAAACTAACTATGGCTACACCTTC. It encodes CASSYAETNYGYTF.

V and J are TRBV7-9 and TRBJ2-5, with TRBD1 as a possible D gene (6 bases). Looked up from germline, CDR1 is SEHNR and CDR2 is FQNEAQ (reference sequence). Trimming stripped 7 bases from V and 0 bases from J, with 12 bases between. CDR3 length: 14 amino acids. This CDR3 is CASIPRGNQETQYF. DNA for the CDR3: TGTGCCAGCATCCCTAGGGGGAACCAAGAGACCCAGTACTTC.

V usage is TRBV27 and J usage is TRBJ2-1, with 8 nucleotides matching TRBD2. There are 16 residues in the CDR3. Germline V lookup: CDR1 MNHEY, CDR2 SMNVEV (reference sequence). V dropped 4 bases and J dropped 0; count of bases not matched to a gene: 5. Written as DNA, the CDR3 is TGTGCCAGCAGTTCCCAGAGCGGGAGCTCCTACAATGAGCAGTTCTTC. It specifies CASSSQSGSSYNEQFF.

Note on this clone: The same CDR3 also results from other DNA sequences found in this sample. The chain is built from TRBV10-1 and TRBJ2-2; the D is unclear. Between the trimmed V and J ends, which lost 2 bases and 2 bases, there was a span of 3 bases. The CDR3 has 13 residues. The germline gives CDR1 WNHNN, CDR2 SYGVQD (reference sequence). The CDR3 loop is CASSESNTGELFF. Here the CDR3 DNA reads TGCGCCAGCAGTGAGAGCAACACCGGGGAGCTGTTTTTT.

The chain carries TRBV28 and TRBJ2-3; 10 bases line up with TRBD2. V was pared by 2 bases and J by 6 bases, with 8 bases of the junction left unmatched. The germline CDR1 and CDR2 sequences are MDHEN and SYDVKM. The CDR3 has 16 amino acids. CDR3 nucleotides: TGTGCCAGCAGTTTAAGCCTAGCGGGGGCCACGGATACGCAGTATTTT. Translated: CASSLSLAGATDTQYF.

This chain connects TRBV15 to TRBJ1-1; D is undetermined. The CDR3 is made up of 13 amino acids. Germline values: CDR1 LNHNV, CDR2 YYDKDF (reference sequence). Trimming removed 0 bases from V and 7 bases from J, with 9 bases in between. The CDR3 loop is CATSRDPRGEAFF. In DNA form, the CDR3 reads TGTGCCACCAGCAGAGATCCTCGGGGTGAAGCTTTCTTT.